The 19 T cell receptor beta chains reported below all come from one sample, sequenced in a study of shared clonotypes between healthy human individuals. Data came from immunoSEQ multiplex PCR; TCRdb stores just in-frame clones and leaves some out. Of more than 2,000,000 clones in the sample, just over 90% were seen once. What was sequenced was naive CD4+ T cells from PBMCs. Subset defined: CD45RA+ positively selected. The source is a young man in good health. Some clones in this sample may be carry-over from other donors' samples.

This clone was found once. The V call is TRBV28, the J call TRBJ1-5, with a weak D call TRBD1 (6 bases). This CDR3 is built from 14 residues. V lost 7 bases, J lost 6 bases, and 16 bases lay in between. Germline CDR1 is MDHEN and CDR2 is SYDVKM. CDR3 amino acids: CASNKQGWGQPQHF. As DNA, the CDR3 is TGTGCCAGCAACAAGCAGGGGTGGGGTCAGCCCCAGCATTTT.

CDR3 sequence: CASSLTALAGVNEQFF. The CDR3 DNA reads TGTGCCAGCAGCTTAACGGCCCTAGCGGGAGTGAATGAGCAGTTCTTC. The chain couples TRBV7-3 to TRBJ2-1; the match to TRBD2 covers 10 bases. CDR1 is SGHTA, CDR2 FQGTGA, per germline. V trimming: 0 bases; J trimming: 7 bases; junction bases outside the gene matches: 6. The length of the CDR3 is 16 residues.

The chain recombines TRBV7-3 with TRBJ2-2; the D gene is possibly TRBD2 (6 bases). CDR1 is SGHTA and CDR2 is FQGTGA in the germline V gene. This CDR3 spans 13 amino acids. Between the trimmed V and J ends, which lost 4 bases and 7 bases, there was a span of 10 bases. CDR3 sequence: CASSSVRDGELFF. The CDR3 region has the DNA TGTGCCAGCAGCTCCGTGCGGGACGGGGAGCTGTTTTTT.

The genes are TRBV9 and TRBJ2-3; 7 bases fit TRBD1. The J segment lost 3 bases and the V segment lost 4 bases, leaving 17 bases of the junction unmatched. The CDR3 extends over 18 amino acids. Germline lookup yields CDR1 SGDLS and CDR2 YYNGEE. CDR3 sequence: CASSSRPAQGRKTDTQYF. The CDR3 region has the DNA TGTGCCAGCAGCTCTCGACCCGCACAGGGGAGAAAAACAGATACGCAGTATTTT.

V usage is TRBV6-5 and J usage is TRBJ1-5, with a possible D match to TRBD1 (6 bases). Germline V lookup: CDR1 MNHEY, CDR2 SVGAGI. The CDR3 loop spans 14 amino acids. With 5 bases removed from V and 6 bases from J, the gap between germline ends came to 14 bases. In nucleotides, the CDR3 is TGTGCCAGCAGTCGCGGACAGCCCGGTCAGCCCCAGCATTTT. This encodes CASSRGQPGQPQHF.

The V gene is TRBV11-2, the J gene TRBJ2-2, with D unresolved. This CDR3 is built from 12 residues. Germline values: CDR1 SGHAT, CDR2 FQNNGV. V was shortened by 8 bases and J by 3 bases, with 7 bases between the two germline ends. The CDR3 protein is CASSVYTGELFF. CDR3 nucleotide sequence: TGTGCCAGCTCCGTGTACACCGGGGAGCTGTTTTTT. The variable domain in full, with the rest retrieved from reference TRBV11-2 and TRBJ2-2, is EAGVAQSPRYKIIEKRQSVAFWCNPISGHATLYWYQQILGQGPKLLIQFQNNGVVDDSQLPKDRFSAERLKGVDSTLKIQPAKLEDSAVYLCASSVYTGELFFGEGSRLTVL.

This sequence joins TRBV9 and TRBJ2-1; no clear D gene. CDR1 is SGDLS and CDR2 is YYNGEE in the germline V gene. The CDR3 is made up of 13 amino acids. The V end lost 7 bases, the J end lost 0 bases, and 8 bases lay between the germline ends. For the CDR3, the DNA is TGTGCCAGCGGTAGGAGCTCCTACAATGAGCAGTTCTTC. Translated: CASGRSSYNEQFF.

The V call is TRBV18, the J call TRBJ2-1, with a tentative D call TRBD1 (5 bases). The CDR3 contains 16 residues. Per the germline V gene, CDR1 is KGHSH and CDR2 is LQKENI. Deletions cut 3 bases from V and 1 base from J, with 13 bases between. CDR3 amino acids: CASSPGLRLSYNEQFF. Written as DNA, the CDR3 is TGTGCCAGCTCACCGGGGCTGCGGTTATCCTACAATGAGCAGTTCTTC.

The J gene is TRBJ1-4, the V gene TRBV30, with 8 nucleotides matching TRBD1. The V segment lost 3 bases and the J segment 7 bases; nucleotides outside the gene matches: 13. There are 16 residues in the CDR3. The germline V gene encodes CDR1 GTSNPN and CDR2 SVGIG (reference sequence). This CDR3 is CAWSPSRGQGPEKLFF. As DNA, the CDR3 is TGTGCCTGGAGCCCCTCCAGGGGGCAGGGACCTGAAAAACTGTTTTTT.

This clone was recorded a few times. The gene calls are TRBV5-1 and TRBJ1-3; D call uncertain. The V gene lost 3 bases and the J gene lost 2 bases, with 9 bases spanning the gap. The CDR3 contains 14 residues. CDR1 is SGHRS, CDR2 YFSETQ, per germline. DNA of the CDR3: TGCGCCAGCAGCTCCCCGGAGGCTGGAAACACCATATATTTT. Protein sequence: CASSSPEAGNTIYF.

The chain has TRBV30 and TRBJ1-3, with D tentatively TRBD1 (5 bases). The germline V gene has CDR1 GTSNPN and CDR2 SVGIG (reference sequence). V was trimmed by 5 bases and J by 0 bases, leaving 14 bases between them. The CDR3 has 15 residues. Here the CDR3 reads CAWQWDGHSGNTIYF. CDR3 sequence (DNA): TGTGCCTGGCAGTGGGACGGCCACTCTGGAAACACCATATATTTT.

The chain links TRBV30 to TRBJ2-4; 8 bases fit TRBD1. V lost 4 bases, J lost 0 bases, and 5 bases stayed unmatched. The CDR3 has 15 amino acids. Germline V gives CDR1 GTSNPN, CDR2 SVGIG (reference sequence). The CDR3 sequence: CAWMGQALAKNIQYF. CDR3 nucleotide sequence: TGTGCCTGGATGGGACAGGCCCTAGCCAAAAACATTCAGTACTTC.

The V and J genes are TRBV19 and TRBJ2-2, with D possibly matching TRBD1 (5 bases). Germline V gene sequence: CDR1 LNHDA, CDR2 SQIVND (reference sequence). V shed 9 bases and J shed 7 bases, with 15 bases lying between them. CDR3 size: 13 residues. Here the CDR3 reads CASATGRNGELFF. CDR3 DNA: TGTGCCAGCGCAACAGGACGGAACGGGGAGCTGTTTTTT.

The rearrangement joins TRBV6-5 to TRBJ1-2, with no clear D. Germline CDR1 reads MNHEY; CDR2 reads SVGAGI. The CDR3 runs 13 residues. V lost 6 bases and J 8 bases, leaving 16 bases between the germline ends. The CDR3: CASRISEGRGYTF. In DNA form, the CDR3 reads TGTGCCAGCAGGATATCAGAGGGCCGGGGCTACACCTTC.

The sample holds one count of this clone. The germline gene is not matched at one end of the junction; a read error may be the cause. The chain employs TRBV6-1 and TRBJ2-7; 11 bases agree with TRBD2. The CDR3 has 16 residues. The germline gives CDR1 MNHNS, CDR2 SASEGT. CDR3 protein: CASSEVTPLAGVGRDF. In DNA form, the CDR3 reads TGTGCCAGCAGTGAAGTGACCCCACTAGCGGGAGTCGGAAGGGACTTC.

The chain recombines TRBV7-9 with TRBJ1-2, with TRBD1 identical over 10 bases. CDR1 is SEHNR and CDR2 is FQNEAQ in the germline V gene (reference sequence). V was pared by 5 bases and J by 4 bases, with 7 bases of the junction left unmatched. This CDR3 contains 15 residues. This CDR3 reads CASSRRDRGVYGYTF. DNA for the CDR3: TGTGCCAGCAGCCGCCGGGACAGGGGCGTCTATGGCTACACCTTC.

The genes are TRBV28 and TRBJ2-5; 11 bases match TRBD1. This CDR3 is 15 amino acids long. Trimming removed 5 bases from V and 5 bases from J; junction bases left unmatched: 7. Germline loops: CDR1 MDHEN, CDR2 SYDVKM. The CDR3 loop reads CASSPRTGGAETQYF. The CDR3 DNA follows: TGTGCCAGCAGTCCCCGGACAGGGGGCGCGGAGACCCAGTACTTC.

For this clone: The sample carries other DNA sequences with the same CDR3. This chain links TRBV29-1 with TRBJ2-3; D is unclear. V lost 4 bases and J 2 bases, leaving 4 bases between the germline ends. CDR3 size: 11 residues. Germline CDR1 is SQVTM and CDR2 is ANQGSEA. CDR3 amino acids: CSVALTDTQYF. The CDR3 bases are TGCAGCGTTGCCCTCACAGATACGCAGTATTTT.

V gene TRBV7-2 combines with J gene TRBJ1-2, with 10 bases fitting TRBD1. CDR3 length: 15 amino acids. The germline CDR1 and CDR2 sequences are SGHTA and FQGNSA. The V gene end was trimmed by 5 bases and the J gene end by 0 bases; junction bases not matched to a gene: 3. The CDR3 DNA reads TGTGCCAGCAGCAACGACAGGGGGCCTAACTATGGCTACACCTTC. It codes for CASSNDRGPNYGYTF.